A selection of T cell receptor beta chains follows, all from one sample in a study of shared clonotypes between healthy human individuals. Here immunoSEQ multiplex PCR was the method, and the copy in TCRdb shows in-frame clones only, minus some. The table records more than 2 million clones, around 93% of them present only once. Sequenced input: naive CD8+ T cells from PBMCs. These receptor sequences come from a man younger than 35 in good health. Some clones in this sample may be carry-over from other donors' samples. Both conserved end residues are part of each CDR3. Fields, in order: J gene, V gene, D gene, clone size, CDR3 protein, CDR3 DNA. A D gene is named only where the DNA matches it firmly. The size entry is marked missing in some rows and otherwise reads once, few, many or a size class.

J gene: TRBJ2-3
V gene: TRBV27
D gene: .
clone size: .
CDR3 protein: CASSERLGDTQYF
CDR3 DNA: TGTGCCAGCAGTGAAAGACTAGGAGATACGCAGTATTTT

J gene: TRBJ2-7
V gene: TRBV9
D gene: .
clone size: .
CDR3 protein: CASSVGSGTYEQYF
CDR3 DNA: TGTGCCAGCAGCGTAGGTTCCGGAACCTACGAGCAGTACTTC

J gene: TRBJ2-1
V gene: TRBV11-2
D gene: .
clone size: .
CDR3 protein: CASSLTGYNEQFF
CDR3 DNA: TGTGCCAGCAGCTTAACAGGCTACAATGAGCAGTTCTTC

J gene: TRBJ2-3
V gene: TRBV27
D gene: .
clone size: .
CDR3 protein: CASSLFQGTDTQYF
CDR3 DNA: TGTGCCAGCAGTTTATTCCAGGGCACAGATACGCAGTATTTT

J gene: TRBJ2-2
V gene: TRBV7-9
D gene: .
clone size: .
CDR3 protein: CASSLPTATGELFF
CDR3 DNA: TGTGCCAGCAGCCTCCCGACAGCAACCGGGGAGCTGTTTTTT

J gene: TRBJ2-3
V gene: TRBV7-9
D gene: .
clone size: .
CDR3 protein: CASSFSDTQYF
CDR3 DNA: TGTGCCAGCAGCTTTTCGGATACGCAGTATTTT

J gene: TRBJ1-2
V gene: TRBV27
D gene: .
clone size: .
CDR3 protein: CASSFGGTNYGYTF
CDR3 DNA: TGTGCCAGCAGTTTTGGGGGAACTAACTATGGCTACACCTTC

J gene: TRBJ1-2
V gene: TRBV6-6
D gene: .
clone size: .
CDR3 protein: CASSYSREGYTF
CDR3 DNA: TGTGCCAGCAGTTACTCTCGGGAGGGCTACACCTTC

J gene: TRBJ1-5
V gene: TRBV28
D gene: .
clone size: .
CDR3 protein: CASSLLGDLQPQHF
CDR3 DNA: TGTGCCAGCAGTTTATTAGGGGATTTGCAGCCCCAGCATTTT

J gene: TRBJ2-3
V gene: TRBV29-1
D gene: TRBD1
clone size: .
CDR3 protein: CSGRQGGDTQYF
CDR3 DNA: TGCAGCGGAAGACAGGGGGGAGATACGCAGTATTTT

J gene: TRBJ1-2
V gene: TRBV28
D gene: .
clone size: .
CDR3 protein: CASSFGGAGYTF
CDR3 DNA: TGTGCCAGCAGTTTTGGTGGGGCTGGCTACACCTTC

J gene: TRBJ1-1
V gene: TRBV19
D gene: .
clone size: .
CDR3 protein: CASTPGGVTEAFF
CDR3 DNA: TGTGCCAGTACCCCGGGGGGTGTCACTGAAGCTTTCTTT

J gene: TRBJ1-2
V gene: TRBV28
D gene: .
clone size: once
CDR3 protein: CASSPETGFSNYGYTF
CDR3 DNA: TGTGCCAGCAGTCCCGAAACAGGGTTCTCCAACTATGGCTACACCTTC

J gene: TRBJ2-7
V gene: TRBV11-2
D gene: .
clone size: once
CDR3 protein: CASSFLGGTYEQYF
CDR3 DNA: TGTGCCAGCAGCTTCCTCGGCGGAACCTACGAGCAGTACTTC

J gene: TRBJ2-1
V gene: TRBV4-1
D gene: TRBD2
clone size: .
CDR3 protein: CASSQVKGGRKDNEQFF
CDR3 DNA: TGCGCCAGCAGCCAAGTGAAGGGCGGGAGAAAGGACAATGAGCAGTTCTTC

J gene: TRBJ1-3
V gene: TRBV25-1
D gene: .
clone size: .
CDR3 protein: CASSESARRSGNTIYF
CDR3 DNA: TGTGCCAGCAGTGAATCGGCCAGGCGCTCTGGAAACACCATATATTTT

J gene: TRBJ1-5
V gene: TRBV9
D gene: .
clone size: few
CDR3 protein: CASSVGFRGPQHF
CDR3 DNA: TGTGCCAGCAGCGTAGGATTCCGTGGGCCCCAGCATTTT

J gene: TRBJ2-3
V gene: TRBV5-5
D gene: TRBD2
clone size: .
CDR3 protein: CASSLALAGGRVADTQYF
CDR3 DNA: TGTGCCAGCAGCTTGGCTTTAGCGGGAGGGCGGGTGGCTGATACGCAGTATTTT

J gene: TRBJ2-1
V gene: TRBV27
D gene: .
clone size: .
CDR3 protein: CASSLQGSYNEQFF
CDR3 DNA: TGTGCCAGCAGTTTACAGGGCTCCTACAATGAGCAGTTCTTC

J gene: TRBJ2-7
V gene: TRBV29-1
D gene: TRBD2
clone size: .
CDR3 protein: CSVEDGLAAEQYF
CDR3 DNA: TGCAGCGTTGAAGATGGACTAGCGGCCGAGCAGTACTTC

J gene: TRBJ2-1
V gene: TRBV7-9
D gene: .
clone size: .
CDR3 protein: CASSGWGTGYNEQFF
CDR3 DNA: TGTGCCAGCAGCGGGTGGGGGACGGGGTACAATGAGCAGTTCTTC

J gene: TRBJ2-5
V gene: TRBV9
D gene: .
clone size: .
CDR3 protein: CASSVEGAGWLETQYF
CDR3 DNA: TGTGCCAGCAGCGTAGAGGGCGCGGGATGGCTGGAGACCCAGTACTTC

J gene: TRBJ2-3
V gene: TRBV7-2
D gene: .
clone size: .
CDR3 protein: CASSLEAGLADTQYF
CDR3 DNA: TGTGCCAGCAGCTTAGAAGCTGGGCTCGCAGATACGCAGTATTTT

J gene: TRBJ2-2
V gene: TRBV14
D gene: .
clone size: .
CDR3 protein: CASSQEFSGLTPNTGELFF
CDR3 DNA: TGTGCCAGCAGCCAAGAATTTTCGGGACTGACGCCGAACACCGGGGAGCTGTTTTTT

J gene: TRBJ2-1
V gene: TRBV9
D gene: .
clone size: .
CDR3 protein: CASSVATGREAPYNEQFF
CDR3 DNA: TGTGCCAGCAGCGTAGCTACTGGGCGCGAGGCCCCCTACAATGAGCAGTTCTTC

J gene: TRBJ2-5
V gene: TRBV28
D gene: .
clone size: .
CDR3 protein: CASSLYGGRETQYF
CDR3 DNA: TGTGCCAGCAGTTTATATGGGGGGAGAGAGACCCAGTACTTC

J gene: TRBJ2-7
V gene: TRBV29-1
D gene: TRBD2
clone size: .
CDR3 protein: CSVPVGGTSGRKGYEQYF
CDR3 DNA: TGCAGCGTCCCCGTCGGGGGGACTAGCGGGAGGAAGGGCTACGAGCAGTACTTC

J gene: TRBJ1-1
V gene: TRBV6-1
D gene: .
clone size: .
CDR3 protein: CASTGRQDNTEAFF
CDR3 DNA: TGTGCCAGCACGGGGCGGCAGGATAACACTGAAGCTTTCTTT

J gene: TRBJ2-3
V gene: TRBV13
D gene: TRBD2
clone size: .
CDR3 protein: CASIRRGRERDTQYF
CDR3 DNA: TGTGCCAGCATCCGCCGAGGGCGGGAGCGAGATACGCAGTATTTT

J gene: TRBJ2-7
V gene: TRBV6-1
D gene: .
clone size: .
CDR3 protein: CASSEGTVRLYEQYF
CDR3 DNA: TGTGCCAGCAGTGAAGGGACCGTTCGACTCTACGAGCAGTACTTC

J gene: TRBJ2-1
V gene: TRBV28
D gene: TRBD2
clone size: .
CDR3 protein: CASSLPRTSLRNEQFF
CDR3 DNA: TGTGCCAGCAGTTTACCTCGGACTAGCTTACGTAATGAGCAGTTCTTC

J gene: TRBJ1-3
V gene: TRBV25-1
D gene: TRBD1
clone size: .
CDR3 protein: CASSDPDRGGNTIYF
CDR3 DNA: TGTGCCAGCAGTGATCCCGACAGGGGAGGAAACACCATATATTTT

J gene: TRBJ2-7
V gene: TRBV15
D gene: .
clone size: .
CDR3 protein: CATSRVGSTYEQYF
CDR3 DNA: TGTGCCACCAGCAGAGTGGGCAGTACCTACGAGCAGTACTTC

J gene: TRBJ2-1
V gene: TRBV28
D gene: TRBD2
clone size: .
CDR3 protein: CASSFGSSGRAGEQFF
CDR3 DNA: TGTGCCAGCAGTTTCGGTTCTAGCGGGAGGGCCGGTGAGCAGTTCTTC

J gene: TRBJ2-6
V gene: TRBV28
D gene: .
clone size: .
CDR3 protein: CASSWIREHAGANVLTF
CDR3 DNA: TGTGCCAGCAGTTGGATCAGGGAGCACGCTGGGGCCAACGTCCTGACTTTC

J gene: TRBJ2-2
V gene: TRBV28
D gene: .
clone size: .
CDR3 protein: CASSLGENTGELFF
CDR3 DNA: TGTGCCAGCAGTCTAGGAGAGAACACCGGGGAGCTGTTTTTT

J gene: TRBJ2-2
V gene: TRBV19
D gene: .
clone size: once
CDR3 protein: CASSTGTGELFF
CDR3 DNA: TGTGCCAGTAGTACGGGCACCGGGGAGCTGTTTTTT

J gene: TRBJ2-7
V gene: TRBV28
D gene: .
clone size: .
CDR3 protein: CATEGGFTYEQYF
CDR3 DNA: TGTGCCACGGAAGGGGGTTTTACCTACGAGCAGTACTTC

J gene: TRBJ1-1
V gene: TRBV7-9
D gene: .
clone size: .
CDR3 protein: CASSTGTLNTEAFF
CDR3 DNA: TGTGCCAGCAGCACAGGGACGCTGAACACTGAAGCTTTCTTT

J gene: TRBJ2-7
V gene: TRBV19
D gene: TRBD1
clone size: .
CDR3 protein: CASSIVQGPYEQYF
CDR3 DNA: TGTGCCAGTAGTATAGTACAGGGGCCCTACGAGCAGTACTTC

J gene: TRBJ2-1
V gene: TRBV29-1
D gene: .
clone size: .
CDR3 protein: CSVVPGNYNEQFF
CDR3 DNA: TGCAGCGTTGTACCAGGGAACTACAATGAGCAGTTCTTC

J gene: TRBJ2-1
V gene: TRBV7-9
D gene: .
clone size: .
CDR3 protein: CASTPVLWENEQFF
CDR3 DNA: TGTGCCAGCACCCCGGTTCTGTGGGAGAATGAGCAGTTCTTC

J gene: TRBJ2-1
V gene: TRBV28
D gene: .
clone size: .
CDR3 protein: CASSGLLPYNEQFF
CDR3 DNA: TGTGCCAGCAGTGGACTCCTACCCTACAATGAGCAGTTCTTC

J gene: TRBJ2-1
V gene: TRBV13
D gene: TRBD2
clone size: .
CDR3 protein: CASSLGRGNNEQFF
CDR3 DNA: TGTGCCAGCTCACTAGGGCGGGGGAACAATGAGCAGTTCTTC

J gene: TRBJ2-1
V gene: TRBV27
D gene: .
clone size: .
CDR3 protein: CASSLSPGSIVYNEQFF
CDR3 DNA: TGTGCCAGCAGTTTATCTCCAGGATCTATCGTATACAATGAGCAGTTCTTC

J gene: TRBJ2-1
V gene: TRBV7-9
D gene: TRBD2
clone size: .
CDR3 protein: CASSFLAGGSEQFF
CDR3 DNA: TGTGCCAGCAGCTTCCTAGCGGGAGGGAGTGAGCAGTTCTTC

J gene: TRBJ2-6
V gene: TRBV7-3
D gene: TRBD1
clone size: .
CDR3 protein: CASSPGQGSSGANVLTF
CDR3 DNA: TGTGCCAGCAGCCCCGGACAGGGAAGCTCTGGAGCCAACGTCCTGACTTTC

J gene: TRBJ2-7
V gene: TRBV6-6
D gene: .
clone size: .
CDR3 protein: CASSQDYEQYF
CDR3 DNA: TGTGCCAGCAGTCAGGACTACGAGCAGTACTTC

J gene: TRBJ2-4
V gene: TRBV29-1
D gene: .
clone size: .
CDR3 protein: CSVEEGYIQYF
CDR3 DNA: TGCAGCGTCGAGGAGGGATACATTCAGTACTTC

J gene: TRBJ2-7
V gene: TRBV11-2
D gene: TRBD2
clone size: .
CDR3 protein: CASSLREAVYEQYF
CDR3 DNA: TGTGCCAGCAGCTTGCGGGAGGCGGTCTACGAGCAGTACTTC

J gene: TRBJ2-7
V gene: TRBV7-3
D gene: TRBD2
clone size: .
CDR3 protein: CASSPGDYSYEQYF
CDR3 DNA: TGTGCCAGCAGCCCCGGGGACTACTCCTACGAGCAGTACTTC